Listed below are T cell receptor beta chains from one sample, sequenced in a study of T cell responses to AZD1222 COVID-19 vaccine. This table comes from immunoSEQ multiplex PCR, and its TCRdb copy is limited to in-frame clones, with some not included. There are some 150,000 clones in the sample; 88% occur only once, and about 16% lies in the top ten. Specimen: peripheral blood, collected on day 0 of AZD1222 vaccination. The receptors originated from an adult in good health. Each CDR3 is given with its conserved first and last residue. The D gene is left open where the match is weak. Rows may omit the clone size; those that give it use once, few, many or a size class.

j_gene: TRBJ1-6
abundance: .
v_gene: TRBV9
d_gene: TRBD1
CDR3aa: CASSASGGSNSPLHF
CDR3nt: TGTGCCAGCAGCGCTTCAGGGGGCAGTAATTCACCCCTCCACTTT

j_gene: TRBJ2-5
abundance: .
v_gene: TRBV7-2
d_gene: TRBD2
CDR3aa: CASSLGGGLEETQYF
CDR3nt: TGTGCCAGCAGTCTCGGGGGGGGACTGGAAGAGACCCAGTACTTC

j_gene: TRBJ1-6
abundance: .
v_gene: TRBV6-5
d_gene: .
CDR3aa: CASSRDPPRSPLHF
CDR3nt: TGTGCCAGCAGCCGAGACCCCCCGAGGTCACCCCTCCACTTT

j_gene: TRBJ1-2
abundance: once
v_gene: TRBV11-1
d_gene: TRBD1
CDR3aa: CASSVTGQEVYGYTF
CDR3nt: TGTGCCAGCAGCGTAACGGGACAGGAAGTCTATGGCTACACCTTC

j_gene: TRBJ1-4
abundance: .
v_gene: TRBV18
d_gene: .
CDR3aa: CASSPRGVEKLFF
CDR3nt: TGTGCCAGCTCACCAAGGGGGGTTGAAAAACTGTTTTTT

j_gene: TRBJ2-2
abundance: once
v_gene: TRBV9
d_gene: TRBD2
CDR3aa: CASRTSGGTGELFF
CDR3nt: TGTGCCAGCAGGACTAGCGGGGGGACCGGGGAGCTGTTTTTT

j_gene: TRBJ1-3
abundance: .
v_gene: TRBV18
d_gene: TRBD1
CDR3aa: CASVPRDRDHTIYF
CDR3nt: TGTGCCAGCGTCCCCCGGGACAGGGACCACACCATATATTTT

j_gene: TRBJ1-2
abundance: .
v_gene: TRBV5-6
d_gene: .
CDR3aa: CASSLVGTGSNYGYTF
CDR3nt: TGTGCCAGCAGCTTGGTAGGAACAGGGTCGAACTATGGCTACACCTTC

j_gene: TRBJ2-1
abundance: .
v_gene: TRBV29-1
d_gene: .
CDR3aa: CSVPSGYSSYNEQFF
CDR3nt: TGCAGCGTGCCGAGCGGTTACAGCTCCTACAATGAGCAGTTCTTC

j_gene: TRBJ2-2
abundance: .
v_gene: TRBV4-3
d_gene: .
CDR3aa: CASSPGEGSGELFF
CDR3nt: TGCGCCAGCAGCCCCGGTGAAGGGTCCGGGGAGCTGTTTTTT

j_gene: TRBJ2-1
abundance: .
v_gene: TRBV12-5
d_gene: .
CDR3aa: CASAVGAHNEQFF
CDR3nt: TGTGCTAGTGCCGTGGGGGCTCACAATGAGCAGTTCTTC

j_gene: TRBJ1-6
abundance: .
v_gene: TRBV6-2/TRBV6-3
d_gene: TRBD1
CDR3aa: CASSYSTGAISPLHF
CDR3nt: TGTGCCAGCAGTTACTCGACAGGGGCGATTTCACCCCTCCACTTT

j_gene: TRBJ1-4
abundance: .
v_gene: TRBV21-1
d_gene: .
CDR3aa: CASSFPGTGKFYEKLFF
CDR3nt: TGTGCCAGCAGCTTTCCCGGGACAGGGAAGTTTTATGAAAAACTGTTTTTT

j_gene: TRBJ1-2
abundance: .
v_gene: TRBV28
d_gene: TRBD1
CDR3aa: CASTLGQGGGYTF
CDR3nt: TGTGCCAGCACCCTGGGACAGGGAGGCGGCTACACCTTC

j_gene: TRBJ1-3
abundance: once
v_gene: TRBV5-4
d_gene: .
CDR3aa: CASSSDGGHGNTIYF
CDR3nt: TGTGCCAGCAGCTCGGACGGGGGGCATGGAAACACCATATATTTT

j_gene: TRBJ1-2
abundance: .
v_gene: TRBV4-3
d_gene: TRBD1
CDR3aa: CASSDWTGGSYGYTF
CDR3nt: TGCGCCAGCAGCGACTGGACAGGGGGCAGCTATGGCTACACCTTC

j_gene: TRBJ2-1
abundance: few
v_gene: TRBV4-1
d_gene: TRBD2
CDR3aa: CASSQVLSAAGGRNEQFF
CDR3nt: TGCGCCAGCAGCCAAGTGCTCAGTGCAGCGGGGGGGCGCAATGAGCAGTTCTTC

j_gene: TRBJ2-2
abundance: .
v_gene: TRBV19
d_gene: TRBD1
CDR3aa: CASSIDPGQGVTGELFF
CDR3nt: TGTGCCAGTAGTATAGATCCGGGGCAGGGGGTCACCGGGGAGCTGTTTTTT

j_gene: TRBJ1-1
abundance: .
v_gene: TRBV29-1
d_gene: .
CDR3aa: CSAEEGARRAFF
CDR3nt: TGCAGCGCTGAGGAAGGGGCGAGGCGAGCTTTCTTT

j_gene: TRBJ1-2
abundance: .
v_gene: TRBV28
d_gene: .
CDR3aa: CASSSPDPKGYGYTF
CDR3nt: TGTGCCAGCAGTTCCCCCGACCCAAAAGGCTATGGCTACACCTTC

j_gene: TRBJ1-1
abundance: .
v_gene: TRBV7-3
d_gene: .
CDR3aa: CASSSTTGSEAFF
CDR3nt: TGTGCCAGCAGTAGCACCACAGGTTCTGAAGCTTTCTTT

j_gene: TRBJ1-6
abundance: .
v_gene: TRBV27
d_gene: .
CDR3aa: CASSLGGQNSPLHF
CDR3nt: TGTGCCAGCAGTTTAGGGGGGCAGAATTCACCCCTCCACTTT

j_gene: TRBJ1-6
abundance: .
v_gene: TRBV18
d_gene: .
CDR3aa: CASSPSDLWNSPLHF
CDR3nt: TGTGCCAGCTCACCATCAGACCTATGGAATTCACCCCTCCACTTT